The following is a T cell receptor (beta chain) sequence with its context. The sort gate was single viable CD3+CD4+CD8-CD45RO+ cells for memory CD4+ T cells. Positive selection with CD4 microbeads enriched total CD4+ T cells. The source of the sample is a study of memory CD4+ T cells and cytomegalovirus serostatus. About the research overall: Healthy Belgian adult donors included about nine CMV-positive and 24 CMV-negative people.

In the authors' workflow: After removing out-of-frame reads, 2 million to 2.5 million distinct TCRbeta sequences remained. Sequenced by immunoSEQ multiplex PCR; TCRdb stores in-frame clones only, minus some. From that table come the V and J calls and clone size; the DNA was used to work out D and trimming. The sample has under 50,000 clones, about 73% seen once; the top ten hold around 0.94%. The sample comprised memory CD4+ T cells from blood. This sequence was found in an adult in good health and CMV-seronegative.

The CDR3 DNA sequence: TGTGCCAGTAGTATAGTTGGCCGGGAGTATTCACCCCTCCACTTT. This encodes CASSIVGREYSPLHF. The chain combines TRBV19 with TRBJ1-6; D remains unclear. Trimming cost V 1 base and J 8 bases, with 12 bases left between them. CDR3 length equals 15 residues. Germline-derived CDR1 and CDR2 are LNHDA and SQIVND (reference sequence).